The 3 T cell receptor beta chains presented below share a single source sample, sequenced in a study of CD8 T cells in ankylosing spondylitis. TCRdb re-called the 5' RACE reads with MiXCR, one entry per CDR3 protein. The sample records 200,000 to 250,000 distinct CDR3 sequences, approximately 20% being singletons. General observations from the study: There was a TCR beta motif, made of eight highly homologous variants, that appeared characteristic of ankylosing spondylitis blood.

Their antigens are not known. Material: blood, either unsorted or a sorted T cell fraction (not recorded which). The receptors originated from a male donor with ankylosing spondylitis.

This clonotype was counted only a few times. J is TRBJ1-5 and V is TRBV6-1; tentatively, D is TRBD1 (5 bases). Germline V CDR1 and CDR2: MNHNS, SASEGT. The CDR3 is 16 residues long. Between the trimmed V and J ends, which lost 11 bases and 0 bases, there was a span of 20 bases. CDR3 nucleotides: TGTGCCGCTTCCGGGACGGGCTATAGTAGCAATCAGCCCCAGCATTTT. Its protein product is CAASGTGYSSNQPQHF.

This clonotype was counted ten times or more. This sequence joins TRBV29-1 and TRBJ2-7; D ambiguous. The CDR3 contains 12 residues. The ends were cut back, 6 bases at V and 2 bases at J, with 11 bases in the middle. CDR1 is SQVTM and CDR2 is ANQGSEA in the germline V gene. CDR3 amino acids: CSVRTGPYEQYF. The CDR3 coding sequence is TGCAGCGTCCGGACCGGTCCCTACGAGCAGTACTTC.

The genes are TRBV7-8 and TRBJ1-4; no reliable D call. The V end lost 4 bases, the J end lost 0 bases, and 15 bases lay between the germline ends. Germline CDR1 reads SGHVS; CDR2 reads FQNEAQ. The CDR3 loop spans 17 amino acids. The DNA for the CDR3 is TGTGCCAGCAGCTCCAGCAACAGCCTGGCAACTAATGAAAAACTGTTTTTT. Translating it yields CASSSSNSLATNEKLFF.